This passage covers 25 T cell receptor beta chains from one sample sequenced in a study of blood T cell repertoires in COVID-19. Sequencing was performed with immunoSEQ multiplex PCR; in TCRdb, only in-frame clones are kept and a portion is missing. The data show about 220,000 clones, 90% seen once. Sequenced input: PBMCs or T cells enriched from blood (not recorded which). The receptors come from a man under 40 who had been exposed to COVID-19.

The chain joins TRBV4-1 to TRBJ2-7; D perhaps matches TRBD2 (7 bases). From germline, CDR1 is MGHRA and CDR2 YSYEKL. The germline V and J ends were trimmed by 1 base and 3 bases, with 16 bases remaining between them. This CDR3 spans 16 amino acids. CDR3 sequence reads: CASSQVAGAGSYEQYF. The CDR3 region has the DNA TGCGCCAGCAGCCAAGTTGCGGGGGCCGGAAGCTACGAGCAGTACTTC.

This sequence joins TRBV11-2 and TRBJ1-1; 9 bases align to TRBD1. Germline V gives CDR1 SGHAT, CDR2 FQNNGV. The CDR3 has 15 residues. The V segment lost 5 bases and the J segment 2 bases; nucleotides outside the gene matches: 6. This chain's CDR3 is CASSQRTGANTEAFF. CDR3 bases: TGTGCCAGCAGCCAACGGACAGGGGCTAACACTGAAGCTTTCTTT.

This rearrangement joins TRBV19 to TRBJ2-1, with 7 bases lining up with TRBD2. Losses at the gene ends were 5 bases for V and 5 bases for J; bases not matched to a gene: 15. The V gene's germline CDR1 is LNHDA and CDR2 SQIVND (reference sequence). The CDR3 extends over 17 amino acids. The CDR3 reads CASSATYLGRGNNEQFF. DNA of the CDR3: TGTGCCAGTAGTGCTACTTACCTTGGGCGGGGGAACAATGAGCAGTTCTTC.

The V call is TRBV29-1, the J call TRBJ2-7; TRBD1 matches at 7 bases. Germline-derived CDR1 and CDR2 are SQVTM and ANQGSEA. This CDR3 comprises 14 residues. V lost 6 bases and J lost 0; bases outside the gene matches: 8. The chain's CDR3 is CSVSGGLSSYEQYF. CDR3 bases: TGCAGCGTGTCAGGGGGATTAAGCTCCTACGAGCAGTACTTC.

The chain employs TRBV21-1 and TRBJ2-2; TRBD1, the table's D call, was not compared with the DNA. TRBV21-1 is a pseudogene locus. The CDR3 has 15 amino acids. CDR3 DNA sequence: TGTGCCAGCAGCAGAGCGACAGGGGTCACCGGGGAGCTGTTTTTT. Translated: CASSRATGVTGELFF.

The rearrangement joins TRBV18 to TRBJ1-4; D uncertain. The CDR3 loop spans 16 amino acids. Per germline, CDR1 KGHSH and CDR2 LQKENI. The V gene lost 1 base and the J gene lost 5 bases, with 14 bases spanning the gap. CDR3 protein: CASSPRGGGTNEKLFF. CDR3 nucleotides: TGTGCCAGCTCACCACGGGGTGGAGGAACAAATGAAAAACTGTTTTTT.

In DNA form, the CDR3 reads TGTGCCAGCAGCCAACGCTCGACAGGGCTAAATCAGCCCCAGCATTTT. Translation gives CASSQRSTGLNQPQHF. The chain carries TRBV14 and TRBJ1-5, with 7 bases fitting TRBD1. Germline V gives CDR1 SGHDN, CDR2 FVKESK. After removal of 2 bases from V and 4 bases from J, the junction contained 8 bases not matched to a gene. The length of the CDR3 is 16 residues.

The V call is TRBV11-2, the J call TRBJ2-7, with 10 positions matching TRBD1. Unmatched junction bases numbered 3, after V lost 5 bases and J lost 2 bases. The CDR3 has 14 amino acids. Germline loops: CDR1 SGHAT, CDR2 FQNNGV. The CDR3 DNA is TGTGCCAGCAGCCCCGGGACAGGGGCCTACGAGCAGTACTTC. Its protein is CASSPGTGAYEQYF. Based on the CDR3 plus reference TRBV11-2 and TRBJ2-7, the full variable domain is EAGVAQSPRYKIIEKRQSVAFWCNPISGHATLYWYQQILGQGPKLLIQFQNNGVVDDSQLPKDRFSAERLKGVDSTLKIQPAKLEDSAVYLCASSPGTGAYEQYFGPGTRLTVT.

This clone was recorded at least ten times. This chain uses TRBV6-5 with TRBJ1-4, with 8 bases fitting TRBD1. The V and J ends lost 8 bases and 0 bases, in that order; junction bases with no gene match: 5. This CDR3 spans 15 amino acids. Germline CDR1 MNHEY, CDR2 SVGAGI. The CDR3 reads CASRQGLTTNEKLFF. The DNA for the CDR3 is TGTGCCAGCCGACAGGGGTTGACAACTAATGAAAAACTGTTTTTT.

The V and J genes are TRBV3-1 (or the pseudogene TRBV3-2) and TRBJ2-4; tentative D call: TRBD1 (6 bases). Germline values: CDR1 LGHDT, CDR2 YNNKEL (reference sequence). The CDR3 is 16 residues long. V lost 4 bases and J lost 3, with 16 bases in between. CDR3 loop: CASSPTDSPFKNIQYF. CDR3 DNA: TGTGCCAGCAGCCCAACGGACAGTCCCTTCAAAAACATTCAGTACTTC.

V is TRBV7-6 and J is TRBJ1-5; D possibly corresponds to TRBD1 (6 bases). Germline CDR1 and CDR2: SGHVS and FNYEAQ. The V end was cut by 4 bases, the J end by 1 base, with 17 bases between. The CDR3 runs 17 residues. The CDR3 bases are TGTGCCAGCAGCTCCTTTGCGGGGGGCTTCAGCAATCAGCCCCAGCATTTT. It specifies CASSSFAGGFSNQPQHF.

The CDR3 here is CAISWTSGNIDTQYF. In nucleotides, the CDR3 is TGTGCCATCAGTTGGACTAGCGGCAACATAGATACGCAGTATTTT. The chain links TRBV10-3 to TRBJ2-3, with 10 nucleotides matching TRBD2. The germline V gene has CDR1 ENHRY and CDR2 SYGVKD. The CDR3 length is 15 residues. The trim removed 5 bases at V and 5 bases at J, leaving 7 bases unmatched.

The sample holds a few counts of this clone. The rearrangement links TRBV6-1 to TRBJ2-7, with a tentative D call TRBD2 (6 bases). The CDR3 covers 14 residues. CDR1 MNHNS and CDR2 SASEGT come from the germline V gene. V dropped 3 bases and J dropped 2 bases, with 11 bases sitting between them. The CDR3, as DNA: TGTGCCAGCAGTGATTATCGGGGGACCTACGAGCAGTACTTC. This encodes CASSDYRGTYEQYF.

CDR3 amino acids: CASSPRQGALGYGYTF. CDR3 coding DNA: TGCGCCAGCAGCCCCCGACAGGGGGCGCTCGGCTATGGCTACACCTTC. The rearrangement uses TRBV4-1 and TRBJ1-2, with 10 bases fitting TRBD1. Germline V gene lookup returns CDR1 MGHRA and CDR2 YSYEKL. V trimming: 4 bases; J trimming: 4 bases; junction bases outside the gene matches: 9. CDR3 size: 16 residues.

This chain joins TRBV5-1 and TRBJ1-6; D unclear. The V gene lost 0 bases and the J gene lost 7 bases, with 17 bases spanning the gap. There are 17 residues in the CDR3. Per germline, CDR1 SGHRS and CDR2 YFSETQ. The CDR3 nucleotides are TGCGCCAGCAGCTTGGGTTTAACAGTGAACCTAAATTCACCCCTCCACTTT. Translating gives CASSLGLTVNLNSPLHF.

The chain links TRBV4-1 to TRBJ2-7; D ambiguous. The V gene lost 0 bases and the J gene lost 0 bases, with 15 bases spanning the gap. This CDR3 has 17 amino acids. The germline V gene has CDR1 MGHRA and CDR2 YSYEKL. The CDR3, as DNA: TGCGCCAGCAGCCAAGAATCCCACGGTATGAGCTCCTACGAGCAGTACTTC. Residues: CASSQESHGMSSYEQYF.

This clone came up a few times. The CDR3 DNA is TGCGCCAGCAAAAGGACCGCTGGGGCTAGAAATTCACCCCTCCACTTT. Translated, it gives CASKRTAGARNSPLHF. V is TRBV5-1 and J is TRBJ1-6; D is possibly TRBD1 (5 bases). The V end lost 6 bases, the J end lost 7 bases, and 20 bases lay between the germline ends. This CDR3 spans 16 amino acids. Germline CDR1 and CDR2: SGHRS and YFSETQ.

This clone was seen only once. The CDR3 protein is CAIEEGTEAFF. The CDR3 bases are TGTGCCATCGAGGAGGGAACTGAAGCTTTCTTT. J is TRBJ1-1 and V is TRBV6-5; D remains ambiguous. CDR3 length: 11 residues. In germline, CDR1 is MNHEY, CDR2 SVGAGI. V gave up 10 bases and J gave up 5 bases, with 11 bases separating them.

The chain has TRBV5-6 and TRBJ1-1; D not certain. CDR3 length: 16 residues. Trimming shortened V by 0 bases and J by 0 bases, and 12 bases separated the two germline ends. Germline CDR1 and CDR2: SGHDT and YYEEEE. CDR3 loop: CASSLGRGRVNTEAFF. In DNA form, the CDR3 reads TGTGCCAGCAGCTTGGGTCGGGGTAGGGTGAACACTGAAGCTTTCTTT.

V usage is TRBV19 and J usage is TRBJ1-1, with D possibly being TRBD1 (6 bases). V dropped 6 bases and J dropped 5 bases, with 10 bases sitting between them. Looked up from germline, CDR1 is LNHDA and CDR2 is SQIVND (reference sequence). The CDR3 has 12 residues. CDR3: CASRPRGTEAFF. DNA for the CDR3: TGTGCCAGTAGGCCCAGGGGTACTGAAGCTTTCTTT.

The genes are TRBV4-1 and TRBJ1-1; no firm D call. The CDR3 is made up of 16 amino acids. Per the germline V gene, CDR1 is MGHRA and CDR2 is YSYEKL. V lost 4 bases and J lost 0, with 15 bases in between. Here the CDR3 reads CASSPFTSIMNTEAFF. DNA for the CDR3: TGCGCCAGCAGCCCTTTTACGAGCATTATGAACACTGAAGCTTTCTTT.

The rearrangement joins TRBV14 to TRBJ1-1, with D possibly TRBD1 on 6 matching bases. The CDR3 has 14 residues. V dropped 2 bases and J dropped 7 bases, with 14 bases sitting between them. Germline V lookup: CDR1 SGHDN, CDR2 FVKESK. CDR3 nucleotides: TGTGCCAGCAGCCAACTCCAGGGGACGCGTGAAGCTTTCTTT. Protein product: CASSQLQGTREAFF.

V and J are TRBV4-2 and TRBJ2-7; D is perhaps TRBD2 (6 bases). Trimming removed 0 bases at V and 6 bases at J, with 12 bases between. The CDR3 covers 14 residues. Germline CDR1 and CDR2: LGHNA and YNFKEQ. The CDR3 DNA follows: TGTGCCAGCAGCCAAGAAGGAGGGGACTCCGAGCAGTACTTC. Translating gives CASSQEGGDSEQYF.

J is TRBJ2-1 and V is TRBV9, with D possibly matching TRBD1 (5 bases). Trimming cost V 0 bases and J 4 bases, with 11 bases left between them. Germline CDR1 reads SGDLS; CDR2 reads YYNGEE. The CDR3 loop spans 15 amino acids. CDR3 sequence: CASSVELGPYNEQFF. The CDR3 DNA is TGTGCCAGCAGCGTAGAATTGGGGCCTTACAATGAGCAGTTCTTC.

The chain is built from TRBV5-5 and TRBJ2-3, with 11 bases fitting TRBD2. Germline CDR1 is SGHKS and CDR2 is YYEKEE (reference sequence). The CDR3 totals 15 residues. V was pared by 4 bases and J by 4 bases, with 5 bases of the junction left unmatched. Here the CDR3 DNA reads TGTGCCAGCAGCCTCGATAGCGGGGGGGCAGATACGCAGTATTTT. Amino acid sequence: CASSLDSGGADTQYF.